This TCR beta chain was observed in a study of T cells after yellow fever vaccination. In the study overall: Those fractions that held only low numbers of cells were prepared using the SMART-Seq v4 Ultra Low Input RNA kit.

As regards this clonotype: The antigen is not known.

Whole-study findings and limits: After the booster, roughly 96% of CD4 and just over 85% of CD8 primary-response clones were re-detected.

Conversion of TCR transcripts into cDNA relied on 5'RACE template switching, which added a universal primer site and UMIs. MiXCR was run by TCRdb on the 5' RACE reads, yielding one entry per CDR3 protein. The sample consists of hundreds of thousands of distinct CDR3 sequences, roughly 8.4% of them appearing once. CDR3 length: 11 amino acids. V was pared by 4 bases and J by 6 bases, with 8 bases between. Germline CDR1 DFQATT, CDR2 SNEGSKA (reference sequence). The receptor was derived from a man between 18 and 35 years old who received the YFV17D yellow fever vaccine. J is TRBJ2-3 and V is TRBV20-1; D call uncertain. The sample in question was PBMCs, obtained roughly 46 days after the first yellow fever vaccination. CDR3 loop: CSAKHSDTQYF. The CDR3 DNA reads TGCAGTGCTAAGCACTCCGATACGCAGTATTTT.